This entry describes one TCR beta chain. This specimen belongs to a study of shared clonotypes between healthy human individuals. Naivety among CD8 cells was defined by CD45RO negativity and positive CCR7 selection, thereby excluding terminally differentiated effector memory CD45RA+ cells. This table comes from immunoSEQ multiplex PCR, and its TCRdb copy is limited to in-frame clones, with some not included. The sample shows around 2,100,000 clones, about 95% of them seen only once. The CDR3 loop spans 15 amino acids. V was cut by 2 bases and J by 1 base, with 10 bases left in between. The germline CDR1 and CDR2 sequences are SGHTA and FQGTGA.

The chain recombines TRBV7-3 with TRBJ2-3; tentative D call: TRBD1 (5 bases). The clonotype originates from a man between 18 and 35 years old in good health. Sequenced material: naive CD8+ T cells sorted from blood. CDR3 sequence (DNA): TGTGCCAGCAGCTTAGGGGCGAAGGGCACAGATACGCAGTATTTT. Translating it yields CASSLGAKGTDTQYF.